Listed here are 15 T cell receptor beta chains from one sample, sequenced in a study of blood T cell repertoires in COVID-19. Produced via immunoSEQ multiplex PCR; TCRdb's table is partial and in-frame only. The table shows about 140,000 clones, with about 75% occurring only once. Sequencing input: PBMCs or T cells enriched from blood (not recorded which). The source of these receptors is a woman between 50 and 59 years old who had recovered from COVID-19.

This clone was counted once. This sequence joins TRBV19 and TRBJ1-4; weak D call: TRBD1 (5 bases). V lost 5 bases, J lost 6 bases, and 13 bases lay in between. The CDR3 spans 14 residues. The V gene's germline CDR1 is LNHDA and CDR2 SQIVND (reference sequence). In nucleotides, the CDR3 is TGTGCCAGTAGTCCGGTAAGGGGCGATGAAAAACTGTTTTTT. It encodes CASSPVRGDEKLFF.

The V and J genes are TRBV10-3 and TRBJ2-1; 8 positions match TRBD1. This CDR3 is 13 amino acids long. V was clipped by 0 bases and J by 9 bases; unmatched bases: 1. The V gene's germline CDR1 is ENHRY and CDR2 SYGVKD. The DNA for the CDR3 is TGTGCCATCAGTGAGTCTGACAGGGGTGAGCAGTTCTTC. Protein: CAISESDRGEQFF.

V is TRBV5-1 and J is TRBJ2-5; tentatively, D is TRBD1 (6 bases). Trimming cost V 1 base and J 2 bases, with 12 bases left between them. CDR1 and CDR2 from the germline V gene are SGHRS and YFSETQ. The CDR3 runs to 15 residues. The CDR3 nucleotides read TGCGCCAGCAGCTTGTCACCGGACAGACAAGAGACCCAGTACTTC. Its protein is CASSLSPDRQETQYF.

The gene calls are TRBV28 and TRBJ1-1; TRBD1 matches at 8 bases. J lost 11 bases, V lost 6 bases, and 5 bases had no gene match. The CDR3 has 11 residues. The germline V gene encodes CDR1 MDHEN and CDR2 SYDVKM. CDR3 sequence reads: CASRLQGEAFF. In nucleotides, the CDR3 is TGTGCCAGCAGGCTACAGGGGGAGGCTTTCTTT. Together with reference TRBV28 and TRBJ1-1, the CDR3 gives the full variable domain: DVKVTQSSRYLVKRTGEKVFLECVQDMDHENMFWYRQDPGLGLRLIYFSYDVKMKEKGDIPEGYSVSREKKERFSLILESASTNQTSMYLCASRLQGEAFFGQGTRLTVV.

The J gene is TRBJ2-7, the V gene TRBV5-4, with 12 nucleotides matching TRBD1. In germline, CDR1 is SGHNT, CDR2 YYREEE (reference sequence). J lost 7 bases, V lost 5 bases, and 7 bases had no gene match. There are 14 residues in the CDR3. The CDR3 sequence: CASRWDRGRGEQYF. DNA for the CDR3: TGTGCCAGCAGGTGGGACAGGGGGCGCGGGGAGCAGTACTTC.

The rearrangement joins TRBV6-1 to TRBJ2-3; tentative D call: TRBD2 (5 bases). The CDR3 runs 14 residues. Germline CDR1 and CDR2: MNHNS and SASEGT. V shed 1 base and J shed 7 bases, with 12 bases lying between them. CDR3 amino acids: CASSEGHRGYTQYF. The DNA of the CDR3 is TGTGCCAGCAGTGAAGGACATCGGGGTTATACGCAGTATTTT.

V and J are TRBV3-1 (or the pseudogene TRBV3-2) and TRBJ1-1, with D possibly TRBD1 on 5 matching bases. The CDR3 sequence is 13 residues long. Trimming removed 1 base from V and 11 bases from J, with 14 bases in between. Looked up from germline, CDR1 is LGHDT and CDR2 is YNNKEL (reference sequence). CDR3 DNA sequence: TGTGCCAGCAGCCAAGTTAGGCAGGGTAAGGCTTTCTTT. It translates to CASSQVRQGKAFF.

V and J are TRBV5-6 and TRBJ2-7; 7 bases agree with TRBD1. With V trimmed by 3 bases and J by 6 bases, 15 bases remained unmatched. CDR3 length: 16 amino acids. Germline lookup yields CDR1 SGHDT and CDR2 YYEEEE. The chain's CDR3 is CASSYHRGPLIGEQYF. CDR3 DNA sequence: TGTGCCAGCAGCTATCACAGGGGCCCCCTAATAGGCGAGCAGTACTTC.

CDR3 coding DNA: TGTGCCAGCAGTGAAACCCCCCTTGGGCGGGATGGGTACGAGCAGTACTTC. Amino acid sequence: CASSETPLGRDGYEQYF. The rearrangement links TRBV6-1 to TRBJ2-7, with a possible D match to TRBD2 (6 bases). Germline CDR1 and CDR2: MNHNS and SASEGT. Trimming removed 2 bases at V and 4 bases at J, with 21 bases between. The length of the CDR3 is 17 residues.

The rearrangement uses TRBV11-1 and TRBJ2-2, with D possibly being TRBD1 (5 bases). Germline-derived CDR1 and CDR2 are SGHAT and FQDESV (reference sequence). This CDR3 has 16 amino acids. Trimming pared 5 bases from V and 0 bases from J, leaving 13 bases between. CDR3 coding DNA: TGTGCCAGCAGCAAGAGGCAGGGCTCGAACACCGGGGAGCTGTTTTTT. It encodes CASSKRQGSNTGELFF.

This rearrangement joins TRBV5-6 to TRBJ1-1; D uncertain. The CDR3 runs to 12 residues. Deletions cut 2 bases from V and 3 bases from J, with 5 bases between. CDR1 is SGHDT and CDR2 is YYEEEE in the germline V gene. The CDR3 DNA is TGTGCCAGCAGCTTACGGGACACTGAAGCTTTCTTT. Its protein product is CASSLRDTEAFF. Combining the CDR3 with reference TRBV5-6 and TRBJ1-1 gives the whole variable domain DAGVTQSPTHLIKTRGQQVTLRCSPKSGHDTVSWYQQALGQGPQFIFQYYEEEERQRGNFPDRFSGHQFPNYSSELNVNALLLGDSALYLCASSLRDTEAFFGQGTRLTVV.

The chain recombines TRBV2 with TRBJ1-5; perhaps TRBD1 as D (6 bases). Germline V lookup: CDR1 SNHLY, CDR2 FYNNEI. This CDR3 has 14 residues. Trimming removed 6 bases from V and 0 bases from J, with 9 bases in between. The CDR3 DNA is TGTGCCAGCAGAGGGGGTTATAGCAATCAGCCCCAGCATTTT. The encoded protein is CASRGGYSNQPQHF.

J is TRBJ2-5 and V is TRBV12-5; D remains ambiguous. CDR3 size: 11 residues. Trimming pared 6 bases from V and 4 bases from J, leaving 6 bases between. The germline V gene encodes CDR1 LGHNT and CDR2 FRNRAP. CDR3 sequence: CASGAGETQYF. CDR3 nucleotide sequence: TGTGCTAGTGGCGCCGGAGAGACCCAGTACTTC.

The rearrangement joins TRBV7-6 to TRBJ1-3; 10 bases fit TRBD1. J was trimmed by 0 bases and V by 5 bases; bases with no gene match: 10. CDR3 size: 18 residues. The germline V gene encodes CDR1 SGHVS and CDR2 FNYEAQ. The CDR3 spells CASSLRQGAQRSGNTIYF. CDR3 coding DNA: TGTGCCAGCAGCCTACGACAGGGGGCCCAACGCTCTGGAAACACCATATATTTT.

V is TRBV18 and J is TRBJ2-7; tentatively, D is TRBD1 (5 bases). V lost 4 bases and J 5 bases, leaving 18 bases between the germline ends. Germline CDR1 KGHSH, CDR2 LQKENI. The CDR3 contains 15 residues. The CDR3 loop reads CASSHSAGQRNEQYF. Written as DNA, the CDR3 is TGTGCCAGCTCACACTCGGCAGGGCAAAGGAACGAGCAGTACTTC. The full variable domain, in which reference TRBV18 and TRBJ2-7 provide the parts outside the CDR3, is NAGVMQNPRHLVRRRGQEARLRCSPMKGHSHVYWYRQLPEEGLKFMVYLQKENIIDESGMPKERFSAEFPKEGPSILRIQQVVRGDSAAYFCASSHSAGQRNEQYFGPGTRLTVT.